This T cell receptor beta chain was captured in a study of blood T cell repertoires in COVID-19. V lost 0 bases and J lost 4, with 9 bases in between. The V gene's germline CDR1 is LNHDA and CDR2 SQIVND (reference sequence). This CDR3 is 14 amino acids long. TCRdb's table, derived via immunoSEQ multiplex PCR, lists solely in-frame clones and lacks some. The sample has 250,000 to 300,000 clones, more than 75% seen once. The clonotype comes from an older woman in a cohort exposed to, infected with or recovered from COVID-19 (not recorded which). This sequence joins TRBV19 and TRBJ1-1, with D possibly matching TRBD1 (5 bases). The sequencing sample was made of PBMCs or T cells enriched from blood (not recorded which). CDR3 residues: CASSIDLGGTEAFF. CDR3 DNA sequence: TGTGCCAGTAGTATAGATCTGGGGGGCACTGAAGCTTTCTTT.